This T cell receptor beta chain appears in the sequencing data of a study of shared clonotypes between healthy human individuals. General study points: Generation of non-shared clonotypes was less probable than generation of clonotypes shared by all four donors.

The donors, healthy adults who were HIV-negative, had experienced no recent acute infections or vaccinations. The CD4+ fraction was divided into a CD45RA+ naive subset and a CD45RA-negative memory subset. The germline V gene has CDR1 SGHVS and CDR2 FNYEAQ. The CDR3 length is 17 residues. Trimming cost V 5 bases and J 4 bases, with 20 bases left between them. As concerns this clone: The antigen remains unidentified.

Sequencing used immunoSEQ multiplex PCR; TCRdb keeps in-frame clones, though not all of them. The sample carries over a million clones, roughly 96% recorded once. The chain joins TRBV7-6 to TRBJ2-2; TRBD1 might be the D (6 bases). The material sequenced was naive CD4+ T cells sorted from blood. Subset denoted: CD45RA+ positively selected. The receptor's source is a young man in good health. The CDR3 here is CASSRTRSAGATGELFF. In nucleotides, the CDR3 is TGTGCCAGCAGCAGGACCCGGAGTGCAGGGGCCACCGGGGAGCTGTTTTTT.